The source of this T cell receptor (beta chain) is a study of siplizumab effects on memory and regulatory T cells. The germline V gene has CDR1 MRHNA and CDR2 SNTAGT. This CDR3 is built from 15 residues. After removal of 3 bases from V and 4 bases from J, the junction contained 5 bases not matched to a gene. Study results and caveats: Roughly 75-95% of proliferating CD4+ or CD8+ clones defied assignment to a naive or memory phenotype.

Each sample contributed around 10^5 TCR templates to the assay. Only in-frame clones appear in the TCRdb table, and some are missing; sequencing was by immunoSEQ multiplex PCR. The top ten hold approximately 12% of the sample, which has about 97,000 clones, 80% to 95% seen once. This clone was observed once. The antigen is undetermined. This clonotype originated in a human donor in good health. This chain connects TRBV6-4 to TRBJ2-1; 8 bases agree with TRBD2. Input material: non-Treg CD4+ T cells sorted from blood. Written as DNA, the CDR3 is TGTGCCAGCAGTGAGAGTAGCGGGGTTTACAATGAGCAGTTCTTC. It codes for CASSESSGVYNEQFF.